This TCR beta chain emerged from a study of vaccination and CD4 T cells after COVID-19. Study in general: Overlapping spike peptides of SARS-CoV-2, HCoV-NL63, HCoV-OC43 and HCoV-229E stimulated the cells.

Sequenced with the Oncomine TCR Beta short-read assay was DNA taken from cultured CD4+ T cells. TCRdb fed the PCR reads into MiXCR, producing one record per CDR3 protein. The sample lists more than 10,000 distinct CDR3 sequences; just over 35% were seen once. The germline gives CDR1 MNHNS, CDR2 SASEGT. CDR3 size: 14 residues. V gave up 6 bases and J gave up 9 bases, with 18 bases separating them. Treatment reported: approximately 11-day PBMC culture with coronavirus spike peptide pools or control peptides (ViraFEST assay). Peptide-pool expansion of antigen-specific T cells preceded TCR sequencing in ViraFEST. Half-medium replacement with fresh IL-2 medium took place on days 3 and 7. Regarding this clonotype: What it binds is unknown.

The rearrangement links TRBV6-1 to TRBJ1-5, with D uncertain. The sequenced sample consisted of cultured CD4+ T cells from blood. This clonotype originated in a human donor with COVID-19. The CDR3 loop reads CASSPTVNLGPQHF. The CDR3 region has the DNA TGTGCCAGCAGCCCTACGGTTAACTTGGGGCCCCAGCATTTT.